Following are 24 T cell receptor beta chains from one sample sequenced in a study of cytomegalovirus exposure and HLA in healthy donors. PCR was performed using 60 Vbeta and 13 Jbeta primers. This table comes from immunoSEQ multiplex PCR, and its TCRdb copy is limited to in-frame clones, with some not included. This table holds 100,000 to 150,000 clones, roughly four fifths found once. Sequences were obtained from PBMCs. The receptors come from a woman in her fifties or sixties in good health and CMV-seronegative.

Written as DNA, the CDR3 is TGTGCCAGCGGCGGGGAGGGCCATCGAGAGACCCAGTACTTC. It encodes CASGGEGHRETQYF. The chain uses TRBV28 and TRBJ2-5; 7 nucleotides line up with TRBD2. CDR1 and CDR2 (germline): MDHEN, SYDVKM. V lost 8 bases, J lost 4 bases, and 10 bases stayed unmatched. CDR3 length: 14 residues.

The chain recombines TRBV7-8 with TRBJ2-7; tentatively, D is TRBD2 (5 bases). The CDR3 runs 13 residues. CDR1 SGHVS and CDR2 FQNEAQ come from the germline V gene. Deletions cut 5 bases from V and 4 bases from J, with 12 bases between. This chain's CDR3 is CASSHGGGYEQYF. DNA of the CDR3: TGTGCCAGCAGCCACGGAGGTGGGTACGAGCAGTACTTC. The full variable domain, rest sourced from reference TRBV7-8 and TRBJ2-7, is GAGVSQSPRYKVAKRGQDVALRCDPISGHVSLFWYQQALGQGPEFLTYFQNEAQLDKSGLPSDRFFAERPEGSVSTLKIQRTQQEDSAVYLCASSHGGGYEQYFGPGTRLTVT.

For the CDR3, the DNA is TGTGCCACCTCATCGGGACAAGGAACAGGTAGCAATCAGCCCCAGCATTTT. Its protein is CATSSGQGTGSNQPQHF. V and J are TRBV19 and TRBJ1-5, with D maybe TRBD1 (6 bases). V was shortened by 10 bases and J by 0 bases, with 22 bases between the two germline ends. The germline V gene has CDR1 LNHDA and CDR2 SQIVND (reference sequence). The CDR3 loop spans 17 amino acids.

The rearrangement uses TRBV5-1 and TRBJ1-3, with 8 bases fitting TRBD1. With V trimmed by 4 bases and J by 0 bases, 12 bases remained unmatched. Germline CDR1 reads SGHRS; CDR2 reads YFSETQ. This CDR3 is built from 18 residues. The CDR3 nucleotides read TGCGCCAGCAGCCTCGGGGGGCAGGGGGCTTACTCTGGAAACACCATATATTTT. Protein product: CASSLGGQGAYSGNTIYF.

The chain recombines TRBV28 with TRBJ1-1; D not resolved. Looked up from germline, CDR1 is MDHEN and CDR2 is SYDVKM. The CDR3 consists of 16 residues. Trimming took off 8 bases at V and 1 base at J, with 20 bases between the two ends. CDR3 DNA: TGTGCCAGCTTGTCCCCTACAGTTGCGCCGAACACTGAAGCTTTCTTT. This codes for CASLSPTVAPNTEAFF.

The sample holds a few counts of this clone. This rearrangement joins TRBV5-1 to TRBJ2-1; 12 bases fit TRBD2. The trim removed 4 bases at V and 6 bases at J, leaving 8 bases unmatched. Germline loops: CDR1 SGHRS, CDR2 YFSETQ. The CDR3 contains 16 residues. CDR3 amino acids: CASSTKLAGGLNEQFF. DNA for the CDR3: TGCGCCAGCAGCACCAAACTAGCGGGAGGCCTCAATGAGCAGTTCTTC.

V usage is TRBV25-1 and J usage is TRBJ2-1; a weak D match, TRBD2 (5 bases). There are 16 residues in the CDR3. Germline loops: CDR1 MGHDK, CDR2 SYGVNS. V lost 2 bases to trimming and J lost 2 bases, with 13 bases between them. This CDR3 reads CASSEAIGGPYNEQFF. CDR3 nucleotides: TGTGCCAGCAGTGAAGCAATTGGAGGTCCCTACAATGAGCAGTTCTTC.

The chain links TRBV7-9 to TRBJ2-7, with D uncertain. CDR3 length: 14 residues. Germline CDR1 reads SEHNR; CDR2 reads FQNEAQ (reference sequence). The V gene lost 5 bases and the J gene lost 5 bases, with 16 bases spanning the gap. CDR3: CASSRVKRGHEQYF. CDR3 DNA: TGTGCCAGCAGCCGGGTAAAGCGTGGCCACGAGCAGTACTTC.

The J gene is TRBJ1-2, the V gene TRBV9; tentatively, D is TRBD1 (5 bases). The CDR3 extends over 14 amino acids. Germline CDR1 is SGDLS and CDR2 is YYNGEE. With 0 bases removed from V and 9 bases from J, the gap between germline ends came to 15 bases. The CDR3: CASSVVGHPRSYTF. CDR3 coding DNA: TGTGCCAGCAGCGTAGTTGGACATCCTCGAAGCTACACCTTC.

The rearrangement uses TRBV7-9 and TRBJ2-3; TRBD2 agrees at 8 bases. This CDR3 comprises 16 residues. The V gene's germline CDR1 is SEHNR and CDR2 FQNEAQ (reference sequence). Trimming at V came to 5 bases and at J to 0 bases, leaving 7 bases not matched to a gene. As DNA, the CDR3 is TGTGCCAGCAGCCCCCGGACTAGCCCCAGCACAGATACGCAGTATTTT. This sequence encodes CASSPRTSPSTDTQYF.

The chain combines TRBV2 with TRBJ1-5; 9 bases align to TRBD1. Unmatched junction bases numbered 13, after V lost 3 bases and J lost 1 base. The CDR3 sequence is 19 residues long. The germline CDR1 and CDR2 sequences are SNHLY and FYNNEI. This CDR3 reads CASSEGATGGRMSNQPQHF. The CDR3, as DNA: TGTGCCAGCAGTGAGGGCGCGACAGGGGGGAGGATGAGCAATCAGCCCCAGCATTTT.

The chain is built from TRBV5-1 and TRBJ2-7, with 9 nucleotides matching TRBD2. Germline loops: CDR1 SGHRS, CDR2 YFSETQ. The CDR3 extends over 15 amino acids. Unmatched junction bases numbered 8, after V lost 4 bases and J lost 3 bases. CDR3 nucleotides: TGCGCCAGCAGCCGGGCGGGAGGGGTAAGCTACGAGCAGTACTTC. Protein product: CASSRAGGVSYEQYF.

A few counts support this clone. This rearrangement joins TRBV4-3 to TRBJ2-1, with a weak D call TRBD2 (5 bases). CDR1 and CDR2 (germline): LGHNA, YSLEER. The ends were cut back, 4 bases at V and 0 bases at J, with 10 bases in the middle. The CDR3 has 15 amino acids. The CDR3 here is CASSPRGSSYNEQFF. Here the CDR3 DNA reads TGCGCCAGCAGCCCCCGAGGGAGCTCCTACAATGAGCAGTTCTTC.

The count of this clone is one. V usage is TRBV15 and J usage is TRBJ1-2; TRBD1 aligns across 9 bases. Trimming removed 1 base from V and 6 bases from J; junction bases left unmatched: 6. Germline assignment: CDR1 LNHNV and CDR2 YYDKDF (reference sequence). This CDR3 region has 15 residues. The CDR3 loop is CATSRGDRGDNGYTF. CDR3 coding DNA: TGTGCCACCAGCAGAGGAGACAGGGGGGATAATGGCTACACCTTC.

The V gene is TRBV2, the J gene TRBJ2-5; D is unresolved. CDR1 is SNHLY, CDR2 FYNNEI, per germline. The V gene lost 4 bases and the J gene lost 2 bases, with 14 bases spanning the gap. The CDR3 contains 15 residues. The CDR3 DNA reads as TGTGCCAGCAGTGCCAGCGCGCCGAAACAAGAGACCCAGTACTTC. It yields the protein CASSASAPKQETQYF. Combining the CDR3 with reference TRBV2 and TRBJ2-5 gives the whole variable domain EPEVTQTPSHQVTQMGQEVILRCVPISNHLYFYWYRQILGQKVEFLVSFYNNEISEKSEIFDDQFSVERPDGSNFTLKIRSTKLEDSAMYFCASSASAPKQETQYFGPGTRLLVL.

V usage is TRBV7-9 and J usage is TRBJ1-1, with D tentatively TRBD1 (5 bases). The germline CDR1 and CDR2 sequences are SEHNR and FQNEAQ (reference sequence). This CDR3 has 15 amino acids. V was cut by 5 bases and J by 0 bases, with 13 bases left in between. CDR3 amino acids: CASSPRIGVNTEAFF. CDR3 DNA: TGTGCCAGCAGCCCCCGGATAGGGGTGAACACTGAAGCTTTCTTT.

Written as DNA, the CDR3 is TGTGCCATCAGCTTTGACAGGTTCTATGGCTACACCTTC. Translated, it gives CAISFDRFYGYTF. The chain has TRBV10-3 and TRBJ1-2; D perhaps matches TRBD1 (6 bases). V gave up 6 bases and J gave up 4 bases, with 12 bases separating them. CDR3 length equals 13 residues. Germline V gives CDR1 ENHRY, CDR2 SYGVKD.

V and J are TRBV9 and TRBJ2-1, with TRBD2 identical over 10 bases. Germline trimming cut 5 bases from V and 3 bases from J; bases unmatched to any gene: 23. The germline CDR1 and CDR2 sequences are SGDLS and YYNGEE. The CDR3 extends over 21 amino acids. CDR3 sequence reads: CASRPMGGSGRPPSGYNEQFF. CDR3 DNA: TGTGCCAGCAGACCCATGGGTGGTAGCGGGAGGCCCCCCTCCGGCTACAATGAGCAGTTCTTC.

The V and J genes are TRBV9 and TRBJ2-5, with D perhaps matching TRBD2 (6 bases). The germline CDR1 and CDR2 sequences are SGDLS and YYNGEE. The CDR3 loop spans 16 amino acids. V shed 3 bases and J shed 2 bases, with 17 bases lying between them. The chain's CDR3 is CASSAWGELDQETQYF. Written as DNA, the CDR3 is TGTGCCAGCAGCGCGTGGGGGGAGCTGGATCAAGAGACCCAGTACTTC.

This clone is termed medium-sized (0.01 to 0.1%). This sequence joins TRBV4-3 and TRBJ2-1; 8 bases agree with TRBD2. The CDR3 has 16 amino acids. Germline V gene data show CDR1 as LGHNA and CDR2 as YSLEER. The ends lost 4 bases at V and 0 bases at J; junction bases unmatched: 5. The CDR3 spells CASSPEAGGSYNEQFF. CDR3 nucleotide sequence: TGCGCCAGCAGCCCCGAGGCGGGAGGCTCCTACAATGAGCAGTTCTTC.

The table lists this clone with a few counts. The rearrangement uses TRBV28 and TRBJ1-1; possibly TRBD1 for D (5 bases). CDR1 and CDR2 (germline): MDHEN, SYDVKM. The germline V and J ends were trimmed by 2 bases and 3 bases, with 7 bases remaining between them. The CDR3 extends over 13 amino acids. DNA of the CDR3: TGTGCCAGCAGTTTACAAGGGGACACTGAAGCTTTCTTT. Protein sequence: CASSLQGDTEAFF.

The V gene is TRBV6-5, the J gene TRBJ1-2, with TRBD1 identical over 10 bases. V lost 4 bases and J lost 8; bases outside the gene matches: 7. Per germline, CDR1 MNHEY and CDR2 SVGAGI. This CDR3 region has 14 residues. The CDR3 region has the DNA TGTGCCAGCAGTTCGACAGGGGGCAGATCGGGCTACACCTTC. Protein: CASSSTGGRSGYTF.

This clone was picked up a small number of times. CDR3 sequence (DNA): TGTGCCAGTAGCTCCGAACCAGCGGGAGTCGCCAGGGATACGCAGTATTTT. Encoded protein: CASSSEPAGVARDTQYF. V usage is TRBV19 and J usage is TRBJ2-3; 8 nucleotides agree with TRBD2. The CDR3 spans 17 residues. Germline assignment: CDR1 LNHDA and CDR2 SQIVND (reference sequence). V lost 6 bases and J lost 6; bases outside the gene matches: 17.

The chain recombines TRBV7-2 with TRBJ2-5, with a weak D call TRBD2 (5 bases). Germline V lookup: CDR1 SGHTA, CDR2 FQGNSA. This CDR3 is 15 amino acids long. V was trimmed by 3 bases and J by 4 bases, leaving 15 bases between them. The CDR3 bases are TGTGCCAGCAGCTTGTTAGCGCGGAGAGGAGAGACCCAGTACTTC. Translation gives CASSLLARRGETQYF. The whole variable domain, filled in from reference TRBV7-2 and TRBJ2-5, reads GAGVSQSPSNKVTEKGKDVELRCDPISGHTALYWYRQSLGQGLEFLIYFQGNSAPDKSGLPSDRFSAERTGGSVSTLTIQRTQQEDSAVYLCASSLLARRGETQYFGPGTRLLVL.